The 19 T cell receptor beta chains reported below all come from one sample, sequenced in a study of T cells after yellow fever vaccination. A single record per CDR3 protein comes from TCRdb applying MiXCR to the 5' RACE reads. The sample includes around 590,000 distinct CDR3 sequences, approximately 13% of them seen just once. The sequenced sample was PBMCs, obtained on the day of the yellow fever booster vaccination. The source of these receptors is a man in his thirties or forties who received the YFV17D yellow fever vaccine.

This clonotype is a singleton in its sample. The CDR3 coding sequence is TGTGCCAGCAGCGAAGAGGACAGGGGGCAAGAAAAACTGTTTTTT. Translation: CASSEEDRGQEKLFF. The chain is built from TRBV21-1 and TRBJ1-4; the table's D gene call, TRBD1, was not cross checked with the DNA. TRBV21-1 is shown as a pseudogene. The CDR3 length is 15 residues.

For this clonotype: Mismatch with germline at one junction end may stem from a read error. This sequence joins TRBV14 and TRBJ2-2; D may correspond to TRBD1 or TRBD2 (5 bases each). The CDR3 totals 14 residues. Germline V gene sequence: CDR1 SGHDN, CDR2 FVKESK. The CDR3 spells CASSRYRGAGEPFF. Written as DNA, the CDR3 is TGTGCCAGCAGCCGATACAGAGGGGCCGGGGAGCCGTTTTTT. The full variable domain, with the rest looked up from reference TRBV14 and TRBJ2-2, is EAGVTQFPSHSVIEKGQTVTLRCDPISGHDNLYWYRRVMGKEIKFLLHFVKESKQDESGMPNNRFLAERTGGTYSTLKVQPAELEDSGVYFCASSRYRGAGEPFFGEGSRLTVL.

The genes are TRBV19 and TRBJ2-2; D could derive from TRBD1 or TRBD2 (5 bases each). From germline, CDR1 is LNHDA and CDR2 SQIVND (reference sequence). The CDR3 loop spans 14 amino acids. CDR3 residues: CAATGTPGPGELFF. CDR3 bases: TGTGCGGCAACCGGGACCCCCGGGCCCGGGGAGCTGTTTTTT.

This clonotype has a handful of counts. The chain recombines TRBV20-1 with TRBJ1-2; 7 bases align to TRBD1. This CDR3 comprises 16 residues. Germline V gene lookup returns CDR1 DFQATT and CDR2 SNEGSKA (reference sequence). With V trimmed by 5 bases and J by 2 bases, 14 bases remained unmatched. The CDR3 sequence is CSAWVAGGLTNYGYTF. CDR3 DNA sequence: TGCAGTGCTTGGGTGGCAGGGGGTCTTACCAACTATGGCTACACCTTC.

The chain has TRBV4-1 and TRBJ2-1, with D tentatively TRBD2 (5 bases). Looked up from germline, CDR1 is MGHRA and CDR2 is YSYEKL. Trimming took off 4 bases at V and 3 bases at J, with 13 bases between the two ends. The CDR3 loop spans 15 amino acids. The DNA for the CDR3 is TGCGCCAGCAGCCGAGGGAGTCAGTTCTACAATGAGCAGTTCTTC. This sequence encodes CASSRGSQFYNEQFF.

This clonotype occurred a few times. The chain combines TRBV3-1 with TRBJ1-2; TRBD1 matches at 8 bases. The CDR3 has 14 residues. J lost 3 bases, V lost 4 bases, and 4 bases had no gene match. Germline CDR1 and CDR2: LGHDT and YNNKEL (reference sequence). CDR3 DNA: TGTGCCAGCAGCCGGCTGGACAGGGACTATGGCTACACCTTC. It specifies CASSRLDRDYGYTF.

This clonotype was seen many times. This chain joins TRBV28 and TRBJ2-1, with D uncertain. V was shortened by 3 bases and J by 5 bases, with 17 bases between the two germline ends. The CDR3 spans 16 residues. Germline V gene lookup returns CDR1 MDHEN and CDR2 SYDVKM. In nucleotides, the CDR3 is TGTGCCAGCAGTTTGCCAGCTGGGCAACAAAACAATGAGCAGTTCTTC. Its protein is CASSLPAGQQNNEQFF.

CDR3: CASSQGALTGEVNEQFF. The CDR3 region has the DNA TGCGCCAGCAGCCAAGGGGCCCTAACGGGAGAGGTCAATGAGCAGTTCTTC. This sequence joins TRBV4-1 and TRBJ2-1, with TRBD2 as a possible D gene (6 bases). The germline CDR1 and CDR2 sequences are MGHRA and YSYEKL. Between the trimmed V and J ends, which lost 1 base and 6 bases, there was a span of 19 bases. The CDR3 length is 17 residues.

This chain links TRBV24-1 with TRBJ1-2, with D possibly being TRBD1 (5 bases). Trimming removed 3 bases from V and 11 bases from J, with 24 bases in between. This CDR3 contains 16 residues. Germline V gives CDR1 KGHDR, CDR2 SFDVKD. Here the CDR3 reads CATSDPSTGTTRTYTF. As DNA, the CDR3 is TGTGCCACCAGTGATCCCTCCACCGGGACCACCCGGACTTACACCTTC.

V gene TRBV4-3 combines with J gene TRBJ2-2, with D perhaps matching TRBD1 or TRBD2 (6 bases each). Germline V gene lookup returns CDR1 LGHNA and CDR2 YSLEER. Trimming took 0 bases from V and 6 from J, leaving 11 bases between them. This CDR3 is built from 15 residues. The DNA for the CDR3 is TGCGCCAGCAGCCAAGATCCGGGGGCGGCCGGGGAGCTGTTTTTT. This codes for CASSQDPGAAGELFF.

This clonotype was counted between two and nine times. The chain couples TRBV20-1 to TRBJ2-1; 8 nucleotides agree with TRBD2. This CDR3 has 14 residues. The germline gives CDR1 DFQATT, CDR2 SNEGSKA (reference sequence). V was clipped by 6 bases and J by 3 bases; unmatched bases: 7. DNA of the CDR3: TGCAGTGCCGTAGCGGGAATCTTCTACAATGAGCAGTTCTTC. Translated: CSAVAGIFYNEQFF.

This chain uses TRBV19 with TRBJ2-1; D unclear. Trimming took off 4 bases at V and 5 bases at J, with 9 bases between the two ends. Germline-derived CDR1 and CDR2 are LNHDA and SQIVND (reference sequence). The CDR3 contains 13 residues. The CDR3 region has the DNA TGTGCCAGTAGTAACAACGTGAACAATGAGCAGTTCTTC. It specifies CASSNNVNNEQFF.

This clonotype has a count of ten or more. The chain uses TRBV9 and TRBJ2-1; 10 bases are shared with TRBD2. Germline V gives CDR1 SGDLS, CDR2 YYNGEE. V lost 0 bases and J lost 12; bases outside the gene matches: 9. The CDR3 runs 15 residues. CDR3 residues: CASSVEPSGSSGQFF. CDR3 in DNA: TGTGCCAGCAGCGTAGAACCTAGCGGGAGTTCGGGGCAGTTCTTC.

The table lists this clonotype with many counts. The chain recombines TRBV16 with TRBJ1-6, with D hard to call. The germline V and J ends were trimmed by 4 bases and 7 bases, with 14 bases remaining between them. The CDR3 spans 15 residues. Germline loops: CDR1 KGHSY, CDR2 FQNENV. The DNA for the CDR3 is TGTGCCAGCAGCCCCGCGGGCAGCCTCAATTCACCCCTCCACTTT. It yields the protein CASSPAGSLNSPLHF.

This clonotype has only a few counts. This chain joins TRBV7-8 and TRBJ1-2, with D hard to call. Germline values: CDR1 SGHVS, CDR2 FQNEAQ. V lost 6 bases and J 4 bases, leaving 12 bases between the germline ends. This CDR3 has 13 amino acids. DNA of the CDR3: TGTGCCAGCAGATCCTCCCTATCCTATGGCTACACCTTC. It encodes CASRSSLSYGYTF.

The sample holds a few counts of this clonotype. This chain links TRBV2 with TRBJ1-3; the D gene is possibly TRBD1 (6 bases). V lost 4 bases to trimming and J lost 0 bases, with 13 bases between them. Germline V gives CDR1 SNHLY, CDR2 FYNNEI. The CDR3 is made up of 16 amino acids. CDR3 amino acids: CASSVPRGASGNTIYF. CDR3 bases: TGTGCCAGCAGTGTCCCCAGGGGAGCCTCTGGAAACACCATATATTTT.

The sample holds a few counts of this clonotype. The CDR3 coding sequence is TGCGCCAGCAGCTTACGGGACTCCGGGGAGACCCAGTACTTC. It is translated as CASSLRDSGETQYF. V is TRBV5-1 and J is TRBJ2-5, with D tentatively TRBD2 (6 bases). Germline assignment: CDR1 SGHRS and CDR2 YFSETQ. Between the trimmed V and J ends, which lost 2 bases and 5 bases, there was a span of 13 bases. The CDR3 runs 14 residues.

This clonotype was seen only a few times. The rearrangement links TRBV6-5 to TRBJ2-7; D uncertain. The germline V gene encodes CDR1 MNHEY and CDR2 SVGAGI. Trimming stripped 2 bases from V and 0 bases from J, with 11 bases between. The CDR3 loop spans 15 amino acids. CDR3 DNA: TGTGCCAGCAGTTACGGCGCGCGAAGCTCCTACGAGCAGTACTTC. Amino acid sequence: CASSYGARSSYEQYF.

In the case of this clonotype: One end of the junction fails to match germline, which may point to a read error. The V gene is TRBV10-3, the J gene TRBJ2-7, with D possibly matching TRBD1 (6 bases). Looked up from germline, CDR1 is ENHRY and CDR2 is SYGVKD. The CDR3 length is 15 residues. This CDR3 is CAISESTGRSYEQYF. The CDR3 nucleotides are TGTGCCATCAGCGAGTCAACAGGGCGGTCCTACGAGCAGTACTTC.